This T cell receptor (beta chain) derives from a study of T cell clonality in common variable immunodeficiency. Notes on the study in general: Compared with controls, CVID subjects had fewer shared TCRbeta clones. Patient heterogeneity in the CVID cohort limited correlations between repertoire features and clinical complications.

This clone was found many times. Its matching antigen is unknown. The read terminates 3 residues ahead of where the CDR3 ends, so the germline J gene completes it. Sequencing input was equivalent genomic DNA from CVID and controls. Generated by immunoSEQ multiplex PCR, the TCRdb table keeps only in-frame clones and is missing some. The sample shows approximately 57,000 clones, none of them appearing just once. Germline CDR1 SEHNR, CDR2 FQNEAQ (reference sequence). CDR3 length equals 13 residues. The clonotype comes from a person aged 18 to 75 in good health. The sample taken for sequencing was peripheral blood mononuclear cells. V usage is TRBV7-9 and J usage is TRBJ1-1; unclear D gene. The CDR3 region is CASSLGGVGEAFF. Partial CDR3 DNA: TGTGCCAGCAGCTTGGGCGGGGTCGGAGAA.